These 6 T cell receptor beta chains were sequenced from one sample in a study of blood T cell repertoires in COVID-19. Profiled with immunoSEQ multiplex PCR; TCRdb holds only in-frame clones, not every one. Found here are some 180,000 clones, 88% of them singletons; the top ten hold roughly 1.9%. The sample consisted of peripheral blood. All receptors derive from a man aged 50 or older who had recovered from COVID-19.

This clone was seen a few times. V usage is TRBV4-3 and J usage is TRBJ2-2; the D gene is possibly TRBD2 (6 bases). The CDR3 is made up of 15 amino acids. The germline V gene has CDR1 LGHNA and CDR2 YSLEER. Trimming pared 0 bases from V and 6 bases from J, leaving 11 bases between. CDR3 amino acids: CASSQDRGKAGELFF. As DNA, the CDR3 is TGCGCCAGCAGCCAAGATCGGGGGAAAGCCGGGGAGCTGTTTTTT.

The V and J genes are TRBV3-1 (or the pseudogene TRBV3-2) and TRBJ2-7; TRBD2 matches at 13 bases. The germline V gene has CDR1 LGHDT and CDR2 YNNKEL (reference sequence). CDR3 length: 14 residues. V trimming: 4 bases; J trimming: 4 bases; junction bases outside the gene matches: 1. The CDR3 coding sequence is TGTGCCAGCAGCCGGACTAGCGGGAGTTACGAGCAGTACTTC. Amino acids: CASSRTSGSYEQYF.

V is TRBV29-1 and J is TRBJ2-1; 7 bases line up with TRBD2. Germline V gene sequence: CDR1 SQVTM, CDR2 ANQGSEA. V shed 4 bases and J 0 bases; nucleotides not matched to a gene: 6. The CDR3 runs 15 residues. The CDR3 loop is CSVGKRGRSYNEQFF. The CDR3 coding sequence is TGCAGCGTTGGAAAGCGGGGTCGCTCCTACAATGAGCAGTTCTTC.

This clone has only a few counts. The rearrangement uses TRBV6-6 and TRBJ1-6; TRBD1 might be the D (6 bases). This CDR3 region has 14 residues. V gave up 5 bases and J gave up 7 bases, with 12 bases separating them. CDR1 MNHNY and CDR2 SVGAGI come from the germline V gene (reference sequence). CDR3 bases: TGTGCCAGCAGTCCCGGGACACGAAATTCACCCCTCCACTTT. Its protein product is CASSPGTRNSPLHF.

A single count supports this clone. J is TRBJ2-3 and V is TRBV27, with 8 bases that match TRBD1. The CDR3 is made up of 15 amino acids. Germline CDR1 is MNHEY and CDR2 is SMNVEV (reference sequence). With V trimmed by 3 bases and J by 6 bases, 8 bases remained unmatched. CDR3 region: CASSFFGTGLDTQYF. The CDR3, as DNA: TGTGCCAGCAGTTTTTTCGGGACAGGATTGGATACGCAGTATTTT.

The chain joins TRBV5-4 to TRBJ2-1; 8 positions match TRBD2. The germline V gene encodes CDR1 SGHNT and CDR2 YYREEE (reference sequence). The CDR3 covers 15 residues. J was trimmed by 1 base and V by 2 bases; bases with no gene match: 2. In nucleotides, the CDR3 is TGTGCCAGCAGCTTCGCTAGCGGGTCCTACAATGAGCAGTTCTTC. Its translation: CASSFASGSYNEQFF.